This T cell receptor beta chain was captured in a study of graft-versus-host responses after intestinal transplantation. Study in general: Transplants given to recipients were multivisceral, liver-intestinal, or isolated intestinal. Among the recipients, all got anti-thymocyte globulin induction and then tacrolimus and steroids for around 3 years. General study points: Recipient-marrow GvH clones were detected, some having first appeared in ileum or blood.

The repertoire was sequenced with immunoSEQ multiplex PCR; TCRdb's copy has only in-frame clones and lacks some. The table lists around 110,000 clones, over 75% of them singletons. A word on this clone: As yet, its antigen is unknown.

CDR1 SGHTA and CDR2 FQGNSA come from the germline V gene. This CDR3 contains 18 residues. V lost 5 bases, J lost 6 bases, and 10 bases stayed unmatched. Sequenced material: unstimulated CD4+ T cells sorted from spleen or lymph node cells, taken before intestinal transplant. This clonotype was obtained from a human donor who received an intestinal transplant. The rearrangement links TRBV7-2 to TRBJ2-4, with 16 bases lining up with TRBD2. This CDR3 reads CASSPGTSGGGFGNIQYF. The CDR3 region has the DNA TGTGCCAGCAGCCCCGGGACTAGCGGGGGGGGGTTCGGAAACATTCAGTACTTC.